Presented here are 17 T cell receptor beta chains from one specimen sequenced in a study of cytomegalovirus exposure and HLA in healthy donors. PCR primers comprised 60 Vbeta and 13 Jbeta primers. Clones were sequenced by immunoSEQ multiplex PCR, and TCRdb holds only the in-frame ones, with some missing. The data show around 120,000 clones, around 73% seen once. The sequenced sample consisted of PBMCs. The receptors come from a woman aged 40-49 years in good health and CMV-seropositive.

This clone was picked up a small number of times. The chain joins TRBV4-3 to TRBJ2-5, with D possibly being TRBD2 (7 bases). CDR1 is LGHNA, CDR2 YSLEER, per germline. Trimming stripped 1 base from V and 4 bases from J, with 16 bases between. This CDR3 region has 16 residues. CDR3 nucleotide sequence: TGCGCCAGCAGCCAAGGGTCGGGGGGCAGTGGAGAGACCCAGTACTTC. Protein sequence: CASSQGSGGSGETQYF.

This clone was counted at least ten times. This chain joins TRBV2 and TRBJ1-2; TRBD1 might be the D (6 bases). The V gene's germline CDR1 is SNHLY and CDR2 FYNNEI. This CDR3 is built from 15 residues. The ends were cut back, 0 bases at V and 3 bases at J, with 11 bases in the middle. In nucleotides, the CDR3 is TGTGCCAGCAGTGAAGCGGGGGACACCTACTATGGCTACACCTTC. Amino acid sequence: CASSEAGDTYYGYTF.

This clone was observed a handful of times. This rearrangement joins TRBV11-3 to TRBJ1-2; 10 nucleotides match TRBD1. CDR1 and CDR2 from the germline V gene are SGHNT and YENEEA. Trimming removed 1 base from V and 5 bases from J; junction bases left unmatched: 16. The CDR3 covers 19 residues. CDR3 DNA: TGTGCCAGCAGCTTAGGGATTGGTTGGGGGACAGGGGTCGAGTATGGCTACACCTTC. This translates into CASSLGIGWGTGVEYGYTF.

This sequence joins TRBV5-6 and TRBJ2-3; 8 nucleotides align to TRBD2. The CDR3 spans 16 residues. Germline V gene sequence: CDR1 SGHDT, CDR2 YYEEEE. Trimming at V came to 1 base and at J to 0 bases, leaving 4 bases not matched to a gene. CDR3 DNA sequence: TGTGCCAGCAGCTTGAGTGCGGGGGGTAGCACAGATACGCAGTATTTT. Translation gives CASSLSAGGSTDTQYF.

This chain joins TRBV7-2 and TRBJ2-1, with 8 nucleotides matching TRBD2. V dropped 3 bases and J dropped 11; count of bases not matched to a gene: 3. Per germline, CDR1 SGHTA and CDR2 FQGNSA. The CDR3 covers 12 residues. CDR3 residues: CASSFSGEKQFF. The CDR3, as DNA: TGTGCCAGCAGCTTTAGCGGGGAAAAGCAGTTCTTC.

The chain combines TRBV7-2 with TRBJ1-5; D might be TRBD1 (5 bases). V dropped 1 base and J dropped 5 bases, with 15 bases sitting between them. The germline V gene has CDR1 SGHTA and CDR2 FQGNSA. This CDR3 spans 16 amino acids. The chain's CDR3 is CASSLEGRGFDQPQHF. In DNA form, the CDR3 reads TGTGCCAGCAGCTTAGAGGGTCGGGGGTTCGATCAGCCCCAGCATTTT. The whole variable domain, filled in from reference TRBV7-2 and TRBJ1-5, reads GAGVSQSPSNKVTEKGKDVELRCDPISGHTALYWYRQSLGQGLEFLIYFQGNSAPDKSGLPSDRFSAERTGGSVSTLTIQRTQQEDSAVYLCASSLEGRGFDQPQHFGDGTRLSIL.

This chain connects TRBV4-3 to TRBJ1-4, with D possibly TRBD1 on 6 matching bases. Trimming stripped 0 bases from V and 2 bases from J, with 16 bases between. The CDR3 has 18 residues. Germline values: CDR1 LGHNA, CDR2 YSLEER. CDR3 sequence (DNA): TGCGCCAGCAGCCAAGACCCCCGACAGGAGACTACTAATGAAAAACTGTTTTTT. Protein: CASSQDPRQETTNEKLFF.

With regard to this clone: Its ends do not fully match the called genes, so a read error is possible. This sequence joins TRBV15 and TRBJ2-3; tentatively, D is TRBD2 (5 bases). Germline values: CDR1 LNHNV, CDR2 YYDKDF (reference sequence). This CDR3 has 12 amino acids. The CDR3 coding sequence is TGTGCCACCAGGAGAGGGCAGGATACGCAGTATTTT. This encodes CATRRGQDTQYF.

The V gene is TRBV18, the J gene TRBJ2-6, with D possibly TRBD1 on 6 matching bases. V lost 6 bases to trimming and J lost 2 bases, with 8 bases between them. The length of the CDR3 is 14 residues. Germline CDR1 KGHSH, CDR2 LQKENI. The CDR3 DNA sequence: TGTGCCAGCTCGGGGGCTACTGGGGCCAACGTCCTGACTTTC. It encodes CASSGATGANVLTF.

V gene TRBV7-2 combines with J gene TRBJ1-2; 9 nucleotides align to TRBD1. This CDR3 has 15 amino acids. V dropped 4 bases and J dropped 4; count of bases not matched to a gene: 7. Germline CDR1 SGHTA, CDR2 FQGNSA. The CDR3 DNA is TGTGCCAGCAGCTCTACGGGACAGGGAGGCTATGGCTACACCTTC. It yields the protein CASSSTGQGGYGYTF.

This clone was counted once. The V call is TRBV7-2, the J call TRBJ1-2; the D is unclear. Germline lookup yields CDR1 SGHTA and CDR2 FQGNSA. The CDR3 spans 13 residues. Trimming took off 5 bases at V and 5 bases at J, with 12 bases between the two ends. In nucleotides, the CDR3 is TGTGCCAGCAGCCGTCCCACTTTTTATGGCTACACCTTC. It codes for CASSRPTFYGYTF.

The chain has TRBV19 and TRBJ2-5; 7 nucleotides agree with TRBD1. Per germline, CDR1 LNHDA and CDR2 SQIVND (reference sequence). This CDR3 region has 12 residues. V lost 3 bases to trimming and J lost 5 bases; unmatched junction nucleotides: 0. The CDR3 sequence is CASSMDRETQYF. The CDR3 coding sequence is TGTGCCAGTAGTATGGACAGGGAGACCCAGTACTTC.

The rearrangement links TRBV9 to TRBJ1-3, with a tentative D call TRBD1 (6 bases). V gave up 6 bases and J gave up 0 bases, with 7 bases separating them. The CDR3 runs 13 residues. Looked up from germline, CDR1 is SGDLS and CDR2 is YYNGEE. The CDR3 DNA is TGTGCCAGCACCAGGGGCTCTGGAAACACCATATATTTT. It is translated as CASTRGSGNTIYF.

This clone turned up a few times. The chain has TRBV4-1 and TRBJ2-5, with unresolved D. CDR3 length equals 14 residues. In germline, CDR1 is MGHRA, CDR2 YSYEKL. The V end was cut by 4 bases, the J end by 5 bases, with 14 bases between. CDR3 sequence (DNA): TGCGCCAGCAGCCTCACAACTTGGGCGGAGACCCAGTACTTC. Its translation is CASSLTTWAETQYF.

This clone was found a few times. V gene TRBV2 combines with J gene TRBJ1-5; TRBD1 might be the D (6 bases). Looked up from germline, CDR1 is SNHLY and CDR2 is FYNNEI. The germline V and J ends were trimmed by 6 bases and 4 bases, with 10 bases remaining between them. This CDR3 is built from 13 residues. This CDR3 reads CASSLQGNQPQHF. CDR3 bases: TGTGCCAGCAGCCTCCAGGGGAATCAGCCCCAGCATTTT.

The chain is built from TRBV6-5 and TRBJ2-3, with unresolved D. The CDR3 has 14 residues. V lost 0 bases to trimming and J lost 1 base, with 5 bases between them. CDR1 MNHEY and CDR2 SVGAGI come from the germline V gene. In DNA form, the CDR3 reads TGTGCCAGCAGTTACTCGCGAGGCACAGATACGCAGTATTTT. Translation: CASSYSRGTDTQYF.

This chain connects TRBV29-1 to TRBJ1-2; unclear D gene. V lost 4 bases and J lost 8, with 11 bases in between. The CDR3 loop spans 11 amino acids. CDR1 and CDR2 (germline): SQVTM, ANQGSEA. The CDR3 sequence is CSVGDEGGYTF. In DNA form, the CDR3 reads TGCAGCGTTGGAGACGAGGGCGGCTACACCTTC. Drawing the rest from reference TRBV29-1 and TRBJ1-2, the complete variable domain is SAVISQKPSRDICQRGTSLTIQCQVDSQVTMMFWYRQQPGQSLTLIATANQGSEATYESGFVIDKFPISRPNLTFSTLTVSNMSPEDSSIYLCSVGDEGGYTFGSGTRLTVV.